A selection of T cell receptor beta chains follows, all from one sample in a study of STAT5B mutations in CD4+ large granular lymphocyte leukemia. The method was immunoSEQ multiplex PCR; TCRdb's version includes in-frame clones alone and lacks a portion of them. The table has approximately 19,000 clones, 70% seen once; the top ten hold 30%. Specimen: CD4+ T cells from blood buffy coats. The receptors shown here come from a human donor in good health. The CDR3 runs from the conserved cysteine through the conserved F or W. D genes are given only for firm matches. Clone sizes are given selectively: once, few, many, or a class where the clone is expanded.

D gene	J gene	V gene	clone size	CDR3 protein	CDR3 DNA
-	TRBJ2-7	TRBV29-1	-	CSVETGFTYEQYF	TGCAGCGTTGAAACGGGATTCACCTACGAGCAGTACTTC
-	TRBJ1-4	TRBV7-9	-	CASSMSQRTANEKLFF	TGTGCCAGCAGTATGAGCCAGCGGACGGCTAATGAAAAACTGTTTTTT
TRBD2	TRBJ2-1	TRBV5-1	-	CASSLFQRELYNEQFF	TGCGCCAGCAGCTTATTCCAGCGGGAGTTATACAATGAGCAGTTCTTC
-	TRBJ1-5	TRBV29-1	few	CSVVWAGSRAQHF	TGCAGCGTTGTGTGGGCAGGATCTAGAGCCCAGCATTTT
TRBD1	TRBJ1-2	TRBV6-5	-	CASRFQGGGYTF	TGTGCCAGCAGATTCCAGGGGGGAGGCTACACCTTC
-	TRBJ2-2	TRBV21-1	-	CASSSPGTSGGLGTGELFF	TGTGCCAGCAGCTCCCCCGGGACTAGCGGGGGCCTGGGGACCGGGGAGCTGTTTTTT
TRBD2	TRBJ2-1	TRBV7-6	-	CASSSLAGVGYNEQFF	TGTGCCAGCAGCTCCTTAGCGGGAGTGGGCTACAATGAGCAGTTCTTC
TRBD1	TRBJ2-1	TRBV15	-	CATSRGQGAGNEQFF	TGTGCCACCAGCAGAGGACAGGGGGCGGGAAATGAGCAGTTCTTC
-	TRBJ1-5	TRBV28	few	CASNTQQGYSNQPQHF	TGTGCCAGCAACACACAACAGGGCTATAGCAATCAGCCCCAGCATTTT
-	TRBJ1-2	TRBV9	few	CASSPVFPPEGGGYTF	TGTGCCAGCAGCCCCGTTTTTCCGCCGGAGGGGGGTGGCTACACCTTC
-	TRBJ1-3	TRBV7-9	few	CASSLPAGTTGNTIYF	TGTGCCAGCAGCTTGCCTGCAGGGACAACTGGAAACACCATATATTTT
-	TRBJ2-5	TRBV9	-	CASSVGVHGGQETQYF	TGTGCCAGCAGCGTAGGGGTGCACGGGGGTCAGGAGACCCAGTACTTC
TRBD2	TRBJ2-1	TRBV5-1	-	CASSLKRGGEQFF	TGCGCCAGCAGCTTGAAGCGGGGGGGTGAGCAGTTCTTC
TRBD1	TRBJ2-6	TRBV29-1	-	CSVEGRDRVTGANVLTF	TGCAGCGTTGAAGGGAGGGACAGGGTGACTGGGGCCAACGTCCTGACTTTC
TRBD2	TRBJ2-3	TRBV18	-	CASSPRSGRTDTQYF	TGTGCCAGCTCACCACGGAGCGGGAGAACAGATACGCAGTATTTT
-	TRBJ1-1	TRBV28	-	CASSLPGQNTEAFF	TGTGCCAGCAGTTTGCCGGGACAGAACACTGAAGCTTTCTTT
-	TRBJ2-1	TRBV6-5	-	CASARTSGNEQFF	TGTGCCAGCGCGCGTACCTCAGGGAATGAGCAGTTCTTC
-	TRBJ1-5	TRBV2	few	CASSVRQRTNQPQHF	TGTGCCAGCAGTGTTCGGCAGAGGACTAATCAGCCCCAGCATTTT
TRBD1	TRBJ2-3	TRBV11-3	-	CASSLDPRGPADTQYF	TGTGCCAGCAGCTTAGATCCCAGGGGGCCGGCAGATACGCAGTATTTT
TRBD2	TRBJ2-3	TRBV7-2	-	CASSFASGSTDTQYF	TGTGCCAGCAGCTTCGCTAGCGGCAGCACAGATACGCAGTATTTT
TRBD1	TRBJ2-2	TRBV18	-	CASSPPAGGIAGELFF	TGTGCCAGCTCACCACCGGCAGGGGGCATCGCCGGGGAGCTGTTTTTT
-	TRBJ1-5	TRBV2	-	CASSGQYSNQPQHF	TGTGCCAGCAGTGGACAGTATAGCAATCAGCCCCAGCATTTT
TRBD1	TRBJ1-2	TRBV29-1	few	CSVEWAGGDGYTF	TGCAGCGTTGAGTGGGCAGGGGGCGATGGCTACACCTTC
-	TRBJ2-4	TRBV29-1	-	CSVGGAGGSRDIQYF	TGCAGCGTGGGGGGGGCAGGGGGCTCGAGGGACATTCAGTACTTC
-	TRBJ2-3	TRBV5-4	-	CASSLSSRGTDTQYF	TGTGCCAGCAGCTTGTCTAGTCGGGGCACAGATACGCAGTATTTT
-	TRBJ2-1	TRBV7-9	-	CASSHDRYNEQFF	TGTGCCAGCAGCCACGACAGATACAATGAGCAGTTCTTC
-	TRBJ2-1	TRBV19	-	CASSIDSQGSSYNEQFF	TGTGCCAGTAGTATAGATTCTCAGGGGAGCTCCTACAATGAGCAGTTCTTC
-	TRBJ2-1	TRBV30	-	CAWATGTKEGEFF	-
-	TRBJ1-6	TRBV19	-	CATKSQRASNSPLHF	TGTGCCACCAAAAGTCAAAGGGCCTCTAATTCACCCCTCCACTTT
TRBD2	TRBJ2-1	TRBV7-9	-	CASSLLLDSGSRNEQFF	TGTGCCAGCAGCTTACTATTGGATAGCGGGAGTAGGAATGAGCAGTTCTTC
TRBD1	TRBJ2-7	TRBV2	-	CASSGTGGEQYF	TGTGCCAGCAGCGGGACAGGGGGAGAGCAGTACTTC
-	TRBJ2-2	TRBV5-1	-	CASREGPANTGELFF	TGCGCCAGCAGGGAGGGGCCGGCGAACACCGGGGAGCTGTTTTTT
-	TRBJ1-1	TRBV2	few	CASSERGAGEAFF	TGTGCCAGCAGTGAGCGCGGGGCAGGGGAAGCTTTCTTT
-	TRBJ1-5	TRBV19	few	CASSPRGERKAPQHF	TGTGCCAGTAGTCCCAGAGGGGAGAGGAAGGCGCCCCAGCATTTT
TRBD2	TRBJ2-1	TRBV4-2	-	CASSQGGKAGAGDEQFF	TGTGCCAGCAGCCAAGGGGGAAAAGCGGGAGCGGGAGATGAGCAGTTCTTC
-	TRBJ1-1	TRBV2	-	CASSERPGQLNTEAFF	TGTGCCAGCAGTGAAAGGCCCGGACAGTTGAACACTGAAGCTTTCTTT
TRBD2	TRBJ2-3	TRBV11-3	-	CASSGGLAGVADTQYF	TGTGCCAGCAGCGGAGGACTAGCGGGAGTGGCAGATACGCAGTATTTT